Each of the 4 T cell receptor beta chains below was sequenced from the same sample in a study of blood T cell repertoires in COVID-19 (dated by TCRdb to about 2020). The library was prepared using the immunoSEQ multiplex PCR assay. TCRdb mirrors the immuneACCESS table, restricted to in-frame sequences. Some clones are absent from its copies; in checked studies, under half trace to an unresolved V gene, and the reason for the others is unknown. For this sample there are roughly 500,000 clones; 85% to 90% appear just once. Of the sample, 1.8% falls within the top ten clones. The sequencing input was PBMCs or T cells enriched from blood (not recorded which). These receptors came from a middle-aged woman who had recovered from COVID-19.

This rearrangement joins TRBV13 to TRBJ1-1, with D possibly TRBD1 on 6 matching bases. Germline V gene sequence: CDR1 PRHDT, CDR2 FYEKMQ (reference sequence). This CDR3 region has 14 residues. The V and J ends lost 5 bases and 3 bases respectively, with 13 bases between them. As DNA, the CDR3 is TGTGCCAGCAGCAGGACAGATGGGTACACTGAAGCTTTCTTT. Translated: CASSRTDGYTEAFF.

The chain links TRBV7-9 to TRBJ2-1; 9 positions match TRBD1. V gave up 4 bases and J gave up 4 bases; unmatched junction bases: 8. Germline lookup yields CDR1 SEHNR and CDR2 FQNEAQ (reference sequence). CDR3 length: 16 amino acids. In nucleotides, the CDR3 is TGTGCCAGCAGCTCGTACCGGGACAGGGATTACAATGAGCAGTTCTTC. This sequence encodes CASSSYRDRDYNEQFF.

This rearrangement joins TRBV7-2 to TRBJ2-1; no clear D. The CDR3 runs 13 residues. The germline CDR1 and CDR2 sequences are SGHTA and FQGNSA. V lost 5 bases and J lost 10, with 15 bases in between. The CDR3 here is CASSQVLDGEQFF. CDR3 bases: TGTGCCAGCAGCCAGGTCCTGGATGGGGAGCAGTTCTTC.

V is TRBV6-5 and J is TRBJ2-7, with D perhaps matching TRBD1 (6 bases). V lost 6 bases and J 2 bases, leaving 14 bases between the germline ends. The CDR3 sequence is 14 residues long. CDR1 MNHEY and CDR2 SVGAGI come from the germline V gene. The CDR3 DNA is TGTGCCAGCAGGCCAACCCGGGACACCTACGAGCAGTACTTC. Translated: CASRPTRDTYEQYF.